Here is one T cell receptor (beta chain) with its context. This record belongs to a study of blood T cell repertoires in COVID-19. About the study: Donors in the United States, Italy and Spain gave samples during acute or convalescent COVID-19. T cells, B-cell-depleted T cells, or PBMCs supplied cDNA or gDNA.

Original processing methods: Reference gene primer amplification gave nucleated cell count estimates. Sequencing used immunoSEQ multiplex PCR; TCRdb keeps in-frame clones, though not all of them. Clonal size and the V and J genes are those of that table, whereas D and trimming came from the DNA. This table holds 220,000 or so clones, more than 65% found once. The V end was cut by 3 bases, the J end by 0 bases, with 12 bases between. The CDR3 covers 16 residues. Germline V gene lookup returns CDR1 MGHDK and CDR2 SYGVNS. The source material was peripheral blood. The rearrangement uses TRBV25-1 and TRBJ1-3; a possible D gene is TRBD1 (5 bases). This clonotype originated in an elderly woman with acute or convalescent COVID-19. The CDR3, as DNA: TGTGCCAGCAGTGACTGGGGGGGTTTCTCTGGAAACACCATATATTTT. It specifies CASSDWGGFSGNTIYF.